This is a list of T cell receptor beta chains from one sample in a study of vaccination and CD4 T cells after COVID-19. No cognate antigen is known for these TCRs. From the PCR reads, TCRdb called clonotypes with MiXCR, one entry per CDR3 protein. The table has approximately 12,000 distinct CDR3 sequences, roughly 38% seen once. Input material: cultured CD4+ T cells from blood. The source of these receptors is a human donor with COVID-19. Each CDR3 is given without its conserved first and last residue. Each record gives: J gene, V gene, D gene, CDR3 protein. D genes are given only for firm matches.

j_gene: TRBJ1-5
v_gene: TRBV6-5
d_gene: -
CDR3aa: ASSYSRSPGRAQPQH

j_gene: TRBJ2-7
v_gene: TRBV12-3/TRBV12-4
d_gene: -
CDR3aa: ASSLVQGHEQY

j_gene: TRBJ1-1
v_gene: TRBV7-9
d_gene: -
CDR3aa: ASSLAMQTKSEAF

j_gene: TRBJ1-1
v_gene: TRBV20-1
d_gene: -
CDR3aa: SAVTEAF

j_gene: TRBJ1-1
v_gene: TRBV5-1
d_gene: TRBD1
CDR3aa: ASSLRTGNAEAF

j_gene: TRBJ1-3
v_gene: TRBV20-1
d_gene: -
CDR3aa: SARDPGMSGNTIY

j_gene: TRBJ1-3
v_gene: TRBV30
d_gene: TRBD1
CDR3aa: AWSSNPTGRGDTIY

j_gene: TRBJ2-2
v_gene: TRBV20-1
d_gene: -
CDR3aa: SVPRTGELF

j_gene: TRBJ1-5
v_gene: TRBV11-2
d_gene: -
CDR3aa: ASSSGRQGNQPQH

j_gene: TRBJ2-5
v_gene: TRBV6-2/TRBV6-3
d_gene: TRBD2
CDR3aa: ASSETSGGAGTQY

j_gene: TRBJ2-1
v_gene: TRBV23-1
d_gene: -
CDR3aa: ASSQSPYRPQFNEQF

j_gene: TRBJ1-5
v_gene: TRBV5-1
d_gene: -
CDR3aa: ASSLAPGSGRPQH

j_gene: TRBJ1-1
v_gene: TRBV24-1
d_gene: -
CDR3aa: ATIVANTEAF

j_gene: TRBJ2-2
v_gene: TRBV6-5
d_gene: -
CDR3aa: ASSYLAGTGELF

j_gene: TRBJ2-3
v_gene: TRBV20-1
d_gene: TRBD2
CDR3aa: SARDSGSSTDTQY

j_gene: TRBJ1-5
v_gene: TRBV4-2
d_gene: -
CDR3aa: ASSQDAGAKNQPQH

j_gene: TRBJ1-1
v_gene: TRBV11-2
d_gene: TRBD1
CDR3aa: ASRYTGTGNNEAF

j_gene: TRBJ1-2
v_gene: TRBV10-2
d_gene: -
CDR3aa: ASSEVVDYYGYT